Listed here are 22 T cell receptor beta chains from one sample, sequenced in a study of CD8+CD57+ T cells in acquired aplastic anemia. Profiles of TCR beta VDJ and CDR3 were generated from a genomic DNA template. TCRdb reprocessed the reads with MiXCR, giving one entry per CDR3 protein. The table records under 200,000 distinct CDR3 sequences, over 60% of them present only once. The sequenced material came from sorted CD4+, CD8+, or CD8+CD57+ T cells (not recorded which) from PBMCs. The receptors stem from a human donor with severe aplastic anemia or a healthy control (not recorded which).

Notes on this clonotype: One end of the junction does not line up with germline, which may come from a read error. The chain has TRBV7-2 and TRBJ2-6; tentatively, D is TRBD1 or TRBD2 (5 bases each). This CDR3 is built from 14 residues. Germline V gives CDR1 SGHTA, CDR2 FQGNSA. CDR3 residues: CASSPEAGANVLIF. CDR3 sequence (DNA): TGTGCCAGCAGCCCGGAGGCTGGGGCCAACGTCCTGATTTTC.

V and J are TRBV2 and TRBJ2-7; 9 bases align to TRBD1. This CDR3 has 15 amino acids. The junction had 9 bases not matched to a gene; V was cut back by 6 bases and J by 3 bases. The V gene's germline CDR1 is SNHLY and CDR2 FYNNEI. In DNA, the CDR3 is TGTGCCAGCAGCCGGGGACAGGGACGGGGCTACGAGCAGTACTTC. It specifies CASSRGQGRGYEQYF.

In its sample, this clonotype was seen many times. The chain carries TRBV19 and TRBJ2-1, with TRBD2 identical over 8 bases. V was pared by 4 bases and J by 2 bases, with 4 bases of the junction left unmatched. Germline V CDR1 and CDR2: LNHDA, SQIVND (reference sequence). The CDR3 is made up of 15 amino acids. This CDR3 reads CASSTSGGAYNEQFF. Here the CDR3 DNA reads TGTGCCAGTAGTACCAGCGGGGGTGCCTACAATGAGCAGTTCTTC.

The chain is built from TRBV10-3 and TRBJ2-3; D call uncertain. V gave up 4 bases and J gave up 2 bases, with 10 bases separating them. In germline, CDR1 is ENHRY, CDR2 SYGVKD. The CDR3 spans 14 residues. This CDR3 is CAISGRADTDTQYF. The CDR3 bases are TGTGCCATCAGTGGCCGGGCAGACACAGATACGCAGTATTTT.

V gene TRBV2 combines with J gene TRBJ2-1; a weak D match, TRBD1 (6 bases). The CDR3 has 14 residues. The germline CDR1 and CDR2 sequences are SNHLY and FYNNEI. V lost 8 bases to trimming and J lost 7 bases, with 18 bases between them. The chain's CDR3 is CASCVSDSWNEQFF. Here the CDR3 DNA reads TGTGCCAGCTGCGTATCGGACAGTTGGAATGAGCAGTTCTTC.

This rearrangement joins TRBV7-8 to TRBJ2-5; 9 bases are a match to TRBD2. Germline-derived CDR1 and CDR2 are SGHVS and FQNEAQ. Trimming removed 0 bases from V and 3 bases from J; junction bases left unmatched: 5. The length of the CDR3 is 16 residues. CDR3 sequence reads: CASSLAGGGAEETQYF. The CDR3, as DNA: TGTGCCAGCAGCTTAGCAGGCGGGGGGGCTGAAGAGACCCAGTACTTC.

Ten or more counts support this clonotype. The J gene is TRBJ2-7, the V gene TRBV27; D is tentatively TRBD1 or TRBD2 (5 bases each). The CDR3 extends over 14 amino acids. V lost 5 bases, J lost 4 bases, and 15 bases lay in between. The germline CDR1 and CDR2 sequences are MNHEY and SMNVEV (reference sequence). The CDR3 here is CASSALWDAYEQYF. CDR3 sequence (DNA): TGTGCCAGCAGTGCCCTCTGGGACGCATACGAGCAGTACTTC.

The J gene is TRBJ1-1, the V gene TRBV19; 7 bases fit TRBD1. The CDR3 is 12 amino acids. The junction had 6 bases not matched to a gene; V was cut back by 7 bases and J by 7 bases. The V gene's germline CDR1 is LNHDA and CDR2 SQIVND (reference sequence). The CDR3 reads CASKTGALEAFF. DNA of the CDR3: TGTGCCAGTAAAACAGGGGCCCTTGAAGCTTTCTTT.

This clonotype showed up just once. V and J are TRBV7-9 and TRBJ2-5; D is perhaps TRBD1 (5 bases). Germline V gene sequence: CDR1 SEHNR, CDR2 FQNEAQ (reference sequence). Trimming removed 2 bases from V and 1 base from J, with 14 bases in between. This CDR3 region has 16 residues. In DNA form, the CDR3 reads TGTGCCAGCAGCTTACCGCCAACAGGTCTCCAAGAGACCCAGTACTTC. This encodes CASSLPPTGLQETQYF.

This clonotype was recorded only once. This chain uses TRBV25-1 with TRBJ2-2; 9 nucleotides align to TRBD2. This CDR3 comprises 19 residues. Germline-derived CDR1 and CDR2 are MGHDK and SYGVNS. The V and J ends lost 2 bases and 1 base, in that order; junction bases with no gene match: 11. Written as DNA, the CDR3 is TGTGCCAGCAGTGAAGACTTAGAGATAGCGGGGGAGAACACCGGGGAGCTGTTTTTT. This sequence encodes CASSEDLEIAGENTGELFF. Based on the CDR3 plus reference TRBV25-1 and TRBJ2-2, the full variable domain is EADIYQTPRYLVIGTGKKITLECSQTMGHDKMYWYQQDPGMELHLIHYSYGVNSTEKGDLSSESTVSRIRTEHFPLTLESARPSHTSQYLCASSEDLEIAGENTGELFFGEGSRLTVL.

V and J are TRBV5-6 and TRBJ2-1; D possibly matches TRBD1 or TRBD2 (5 bases each). The ends were cut back, 4 bases at V and 9 bases at J, with 11 bases in the middle. Germline values: CDR1 SGHDT, CDR2 YYEEEE. The CDR3 spans 12 residues. CDR3 nucleotide sequence: TGTGCCAGCAGCCCCGGTGGGGGTGAGCAGTTCTTC. This encodes CASSPGGGEQFF.

Only a few counts were recorded for this clonotype. This chain joins TRBV9 and TRBJ2-5; 10 positions match TRBD1. Trimming cost V 2 bases and J 1 base; bases outside gene matches: 2. The CDR3 is 15 amino acids. Looked up from germline, CDR1 is SGDLS and CDR2 is YYNGEE. The CDR3 protein is CASSVDRGPQETQYF. CDR3 in DNA: TGTGCCAGCAGCGTCGACAGGGGGCCCCAAGAGACCCAGTACTTC.

This clonotype turned up a few times. V gene TRBV9 combines with J gene TRBJ2-1; D is tentatively TRBD1 or TRBD2 (5 bases each). In germline, CDR1 is SGDLS, CDR2 YYNGEE. Deletions cut 5 bases from V and 4 bases from J, with 25 bases between. CDR3 length: 18 amino acids. In DNA, the CDR3 is TGTGCCAGCAGTTTATGGGGGATCTTTGAAGGGATATACAATGAGCAGTTCTTC. Its protein product is CASSLWGIFEGIYNEQFF.

The gene calls are TRBV19 and TRBJ2-3; 8 bases agree with TRBD1. This CDR3 region has 15 residues. Losses at the gene ends were 3 bases for V and 0 bases for J; bases not matched to a gene: 2. Germline V gene sequence: CDR1 LNHDA, CDR2 SQIVND (reference sequence). In DNA form, the CDR3 reads TGTGCCAGTAGTATGCAGGGGGCTAGCACAGATACGCAGTATTTT. Its protein is CASSMQGASTDTQYF.

The chain has TRBV11-3 and TRBJ2-2, with TRBD1 identical over 7 bases. Germline V gene sequence: CDR1 SGHNT, CDR2 YENEEA. The CDR3 runs 15 residues. Trimming at V came to 5 bases and at J to 3 bases, leaving 6 bases not matched to a gene. The CDR3 coding sequence is TGTGCCAGCAGCGGACGACAGGGCGACACCGGGGAGCTGTTTTTT. This encodes CASSGRQGDTGELFF.

The chain carries TRBV25-1 and TRBJ1-4; a weak D match, TRBD1 (6 bases). V was trimmed by 2 bases and J by 3 bases, leaving 16 bases between them. From germline, CDR1 is MGHDK and CDR2 SYGVNS. The CDR3 contains 17 residues. CDR3 residues: CASSEILTGSPNEKLFF. CDR3 DNA sequence: TGTGCCAGCAGTGAAATTCTAACAGGGAGTCCTAATGAAAAACTGTTTTTT.

The chain recombines TRBV7-9 with TRBJ2-3; D unclear. The germline V and J ends were trimmed by 5 bases and 2 bases, with 14 bases remaining between them. This CDR3 has 15 residues. Germline V gene lookup returns CDR1 SEHNR and CDR2 FQNEAQ (reference sequence). The CDR3 region has the DNA TGTGCCAGCAGCGCCGTATCTATGCACACAGATACGCAGTATTTT. It yields the protein CASSAVSMHTDTQYF.

With respect to this clonotype: A read error is possible here, since a much larger clone lies one base away. The chain recombines TRBV9 with TRBJ2-2; TRBD1 matches 7 bases. The CDR3 spans 15 residues. Germline lookup yields CDR1 SGDLS and CDR2 YYNGEE. J gave up 4 bases and V 8 bases, and 11 bases lay outside the gene matches. The CDR3 DNA is TGTGCCAGTGCACCGAGGGGGCCGAGCACCGGGGAGCTGTTTTTT. Its protein is CASAPRGPSTGELFF. The full variable domain, with the rest looked up from reference TRBV9 and TRBJ2-2, is DSGVTQTPKHLITATGQRVTLRCSPRSGDLSVYWYQQSLDQGLQFLIQYYNGEERAKGNILERFSAQQFPDLHSELNLSSLELGDSALYFCASAPRGPSTGELFFGEGSRLTVL.

The V call is TRBV6-4, the J call TRBJ1-2, with 11 bases fitting TRBD1. CDR1 is MRHNA and CDR2 is SNTAGT in the germline V gene. Trimming removed 6 bases from V and 9 bases from J; junction bases left unmatched: 6. This CDR3 has 13 residues. CDR3: CASSRGDRGSYTF. In DNA form, the CDR3 reads TGTGCCAGCAGCCGAGGGGACAGGGGGAGCTACACCTTC.

This sequence joins TRBV25-1 and TRBJ2-1; D may correspond to TRBD1 or TRBD2 (5 bases each). Germline V gene sequence: CDR1 MGHDK, CDR2 SYGVNS. V was shortened by 5 bases and J by 6 bases, with 17 bases between the two germline ends. This CDR3 has 15 residues. CDR3 residues: CASSSGLEGLNEQFF. CDR3 DNA sequence: TGTGCCAGCAGTTCCGGACTCGAGGGGCTCAATGAGCAGTTCTTC.

The sample holds many counts of this clonotype. The chain carries TRBV29-1 and TRBJ2-5; D gene uncertain. The CDR3 covers 11 residues. With 8 bases removed from V and 8 bases from J, the gap between germline ends came to 15 bases. Per germline, CDR1 SQVTM and CDR2 ANQGSEA. The CDR3: CSIPEVDTQYF. CDR3 bases: TGCAGCATCCCAGAAGTGGACACCCAGTACTTC.

This chain connects TRBV7-6 to TRBJ2-7, with 9 bases lining up with TRBD1. V lost 1 base and J lost 3; bases outside the gene matches: 4. This CDR3 region has 15 residues. Germline V gene data show CDR1 as SGHVS and CDR2 as FNYEAQ. The CDR3 bases are TGTGCCAGCAGCTTAGTCGGACAGGGGAACTACGAGCAGTACTTC. Translating it yields CASSLVGQGNYEQYF.